These T cell receptor beta chains were read from a single sample in a study of OX40 agonist ivuxolimab in advanced cancers. The data were produced by immunoSEQ multiplex PCR, yet TCRdb's version contains in-frame clones alone and is incomplete. Of 30,000 to 45,000 clones in the sample, around three quarters were seen once. The source material was CD4+ or CD8+ T cells sorted from blood, sampled in a trial of the OX40 agonist ivuxolimab. Receptors were obtained from an adult with an advanced solid tumor such as melanoma, head and neck, liver or kidney cancer. The conserved cysteine and the conserved F or W are not part of the CDR3 here.

V,CDR3
TRBV30,AGQGFGELF
TRBV7-9,ASSGRQGYVLLANEKLF
TRBV9,ASSTAKSPLH
TRBV14,ASSQIWSSYEQY
TRBV10-2,ASRNTEAF
TRBV7-2,ASSFRAGNEQY
TRBV30,AWSVARESNQPQH
TRBV19,ASTSGAFNEKLF
TRBV7-6,ASSLEGPSSGANVLT
TRBV27,ASSLGGGLWSYGYT
TRBV9,ASRLSGTGFSGELF
TRBV6-5,ASSPRTRSYNEQF
TRBV5-5,ASSLEGATAVYGYT
TRBV30,AWRQGWNSPLH
TRBV30,AWSLALGDTEAF
TRBV5-6,ASSLGQTHQY
TRBV5-1,ASSLDRNQGGYT
TRBV4-1,ASSQDLRAYSNQPQH
TRBV15,ATSRTPGQGFLGNTIY
TRBV10-2,ASSSIDSSQPQH
TRBV7-9,ASSSSGGFVHEQY
TRBV27,ASSLGQHNEQF
TRBV6-4,ASSDSSGGIGGYT
TRBV6-5,ASSPGGTYNEQF
TRBV9,ASSPSGTSGGRTDTQY
TRBV6-4,ASSDSNRNTEAF
TRBV2,ASSEASGGLDEQF
TRBV19,ASSKAGGQPQH
TRBV7-9,ASSFAGTGGNEKLF
TRBV10-1,ASSEGGGSGNTIY
TRBV11-2,ASSLSLGAKTGELF
TRBV18,ASSPFIAGQTSNTEAF
TRBV10-1,ASGSSHTDTQY
TRBV28,ASSSGWGRGEETQY
TRBV6-1,ASSSIPGGAETQY
TRBV21-1,ASSKTGNTGELF
TRBV13,ASSVEVNSPLH
TRBV5-1,ASSLAWTAPLH
TRBV30,AWSRNRGNQPQH
TRBV29-1,SDNGLNTEAF
TRBV18,ASSPRDRVTEAF
TRBV6-5,ASRGTTWGQPQH
TRBV7-9,ASSWGPDTEAF
TRBV4-1,ASSHVGTITSYEQY
TRBV7-8,ASSRSSQETQY
TRBV5-1,ASIRDRGNTEAF
TRBV5-5,ASSFRTTNTEAF
TRBV6-5,ASSGGWYGYT
TRBV2,ASSVGGQNPKETQY
TRBV27,ASSLQYNSPLH
TRBV25-1,ASTIRQGSSYEQY
TRBV29-1,SAQASGSPSQY
TRBV25-1,ASGHFQETQY